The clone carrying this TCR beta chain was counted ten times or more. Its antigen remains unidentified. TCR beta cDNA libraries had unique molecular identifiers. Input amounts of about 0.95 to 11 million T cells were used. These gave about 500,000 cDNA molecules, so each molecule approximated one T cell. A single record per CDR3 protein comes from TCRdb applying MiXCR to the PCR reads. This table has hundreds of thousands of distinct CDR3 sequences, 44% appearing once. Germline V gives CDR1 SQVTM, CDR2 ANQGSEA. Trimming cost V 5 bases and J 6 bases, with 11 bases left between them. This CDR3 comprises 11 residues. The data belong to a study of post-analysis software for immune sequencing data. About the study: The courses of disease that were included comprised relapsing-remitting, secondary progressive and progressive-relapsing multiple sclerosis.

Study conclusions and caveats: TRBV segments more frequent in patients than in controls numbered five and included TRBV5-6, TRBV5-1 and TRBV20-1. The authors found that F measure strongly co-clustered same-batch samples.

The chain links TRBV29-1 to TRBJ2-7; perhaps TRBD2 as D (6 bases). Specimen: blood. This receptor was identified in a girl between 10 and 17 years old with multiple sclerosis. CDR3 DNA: TGCAGCGTTTTGGGGGGAGGCGAGCAGTACTTC. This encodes CSVLGGGEQYF.